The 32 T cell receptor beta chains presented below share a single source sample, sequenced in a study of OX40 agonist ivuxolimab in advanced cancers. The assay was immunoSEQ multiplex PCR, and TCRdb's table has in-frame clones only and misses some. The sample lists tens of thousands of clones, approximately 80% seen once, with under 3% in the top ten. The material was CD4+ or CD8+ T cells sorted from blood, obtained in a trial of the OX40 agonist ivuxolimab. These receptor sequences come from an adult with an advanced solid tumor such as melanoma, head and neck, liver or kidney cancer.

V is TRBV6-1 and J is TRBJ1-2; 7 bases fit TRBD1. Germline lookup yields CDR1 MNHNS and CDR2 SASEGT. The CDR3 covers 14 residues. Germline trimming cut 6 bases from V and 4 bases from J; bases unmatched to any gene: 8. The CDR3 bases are TGTGCCAGCAGAATTGGCGACAGGGCCTATGGCTACACCTTC. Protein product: CASRIGDRAYGYTF.

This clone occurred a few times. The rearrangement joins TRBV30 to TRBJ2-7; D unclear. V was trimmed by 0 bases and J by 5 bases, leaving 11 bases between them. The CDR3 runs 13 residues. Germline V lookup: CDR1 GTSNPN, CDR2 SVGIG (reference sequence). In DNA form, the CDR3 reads TGTGCCTGGAGTGTGCCACATCTCGACGAGCAGTACTTC. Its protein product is CAWSVPHLDEQYF.

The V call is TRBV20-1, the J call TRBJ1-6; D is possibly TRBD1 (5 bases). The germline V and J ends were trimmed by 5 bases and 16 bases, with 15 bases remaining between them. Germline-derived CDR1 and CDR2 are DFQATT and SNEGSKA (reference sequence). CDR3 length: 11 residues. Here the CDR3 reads CSAGAGQPLHF. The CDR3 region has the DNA TGCAGTGCTGGGGCGGGGCAGCCACTCCACTTT.

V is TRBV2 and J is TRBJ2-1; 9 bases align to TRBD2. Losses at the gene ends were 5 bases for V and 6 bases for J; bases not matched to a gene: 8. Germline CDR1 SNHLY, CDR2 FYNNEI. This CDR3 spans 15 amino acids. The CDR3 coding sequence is TGTGCCAGCAGTTATGTAGCGGGAGCCCTCAATGAGCAGTTCTTC. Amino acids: CASSYVAGALNEQFF.

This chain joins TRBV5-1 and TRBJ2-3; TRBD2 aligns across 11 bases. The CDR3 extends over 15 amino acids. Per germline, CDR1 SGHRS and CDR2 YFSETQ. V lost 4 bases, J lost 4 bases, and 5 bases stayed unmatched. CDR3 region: CASSVLAGAADTQYF. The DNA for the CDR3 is TGCGCCAGCAGCGTACTAGCGGGAGCTGCAGATACGCAGTATTTT.

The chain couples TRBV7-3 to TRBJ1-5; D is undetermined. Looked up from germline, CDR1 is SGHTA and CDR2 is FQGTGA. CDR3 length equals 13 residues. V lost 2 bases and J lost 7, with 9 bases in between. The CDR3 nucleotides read TGTGCCAGCAGCTTAGAAGGTGGCCAGCCCCAGCATTTT. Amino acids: CASSLEGGQPQHF. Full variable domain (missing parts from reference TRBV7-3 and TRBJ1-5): GAGVSQTPSNKVTEKGKYVELRCDPISGHTALYWYRQSLGQGPEFLIYFQGTGAADDSGLPNDRFFAVRPEGSVSTLKIQRTERGDSAVYLCASSLEGGQPQHFGDGTRLSIL.

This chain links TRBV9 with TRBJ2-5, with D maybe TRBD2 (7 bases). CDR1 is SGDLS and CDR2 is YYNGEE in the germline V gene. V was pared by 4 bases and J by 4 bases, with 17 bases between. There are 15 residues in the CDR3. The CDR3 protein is CASSLRGRGAETQYF. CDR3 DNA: TGTGCCAGCAGCCTTAGGGGGAGGGGGGCAGAGACCCAGTACTTC.

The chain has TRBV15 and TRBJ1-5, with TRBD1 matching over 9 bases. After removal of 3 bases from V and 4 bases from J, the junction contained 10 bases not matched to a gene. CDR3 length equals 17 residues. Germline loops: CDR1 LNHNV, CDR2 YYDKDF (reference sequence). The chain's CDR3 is CATSRRLPGTGNQPQHF. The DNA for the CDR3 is TGTGCCACCAGCAGGAGACTCCCCGGGACAGGGAATCAGCCCCAGCATTTT.

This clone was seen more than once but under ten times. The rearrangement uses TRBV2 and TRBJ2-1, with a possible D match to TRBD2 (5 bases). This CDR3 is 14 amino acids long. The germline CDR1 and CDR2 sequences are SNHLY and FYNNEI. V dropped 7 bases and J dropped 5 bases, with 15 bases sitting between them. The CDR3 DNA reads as TGTGCCAGCACTTTGAGGGCCGGTGACAATGAGCAGTTCTTC. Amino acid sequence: CASTLRAGDNEQFF.

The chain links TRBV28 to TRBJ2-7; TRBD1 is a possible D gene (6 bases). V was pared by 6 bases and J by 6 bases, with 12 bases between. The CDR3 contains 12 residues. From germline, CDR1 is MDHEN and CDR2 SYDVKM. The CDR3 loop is CASRQQGLEQYF. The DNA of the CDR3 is TGTGCCAGCAGACAACAGGGTCTCGAGCAGTACTTC.

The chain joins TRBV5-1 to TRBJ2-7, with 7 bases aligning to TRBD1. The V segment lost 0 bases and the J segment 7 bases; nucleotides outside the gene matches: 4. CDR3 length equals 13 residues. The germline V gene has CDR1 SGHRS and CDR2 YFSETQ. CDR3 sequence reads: CASSLGQGLEQYF. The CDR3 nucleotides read TGCGCCAGCAGCTTGGGACAGGGCTTAGAGCAGTACTTC.

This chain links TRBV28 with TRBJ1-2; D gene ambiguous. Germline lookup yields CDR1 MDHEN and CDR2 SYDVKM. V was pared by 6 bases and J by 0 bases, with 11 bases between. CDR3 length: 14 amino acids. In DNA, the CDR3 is TGTGCCAGCAGGGGTGGCGGGACTAACTATGGCTACACCTTC. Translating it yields CASRGGGTNYGYTF.

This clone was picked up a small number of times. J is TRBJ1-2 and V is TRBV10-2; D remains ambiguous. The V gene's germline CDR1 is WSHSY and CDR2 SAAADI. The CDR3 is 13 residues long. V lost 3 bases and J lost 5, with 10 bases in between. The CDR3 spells CASSDPSFYGYTF. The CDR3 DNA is TGCGCCAGCAGTGACCCTTCGTTTTATGGCTACACCTTC.

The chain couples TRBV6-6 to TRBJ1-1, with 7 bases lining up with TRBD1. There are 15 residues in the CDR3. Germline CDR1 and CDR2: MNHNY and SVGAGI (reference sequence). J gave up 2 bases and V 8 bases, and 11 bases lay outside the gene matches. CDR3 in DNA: TGTGCCAGCGCCGCCGGGGACAGTACTAACACTGAAGCTTTCTTT. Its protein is CASAAGDSTNTEAFF.

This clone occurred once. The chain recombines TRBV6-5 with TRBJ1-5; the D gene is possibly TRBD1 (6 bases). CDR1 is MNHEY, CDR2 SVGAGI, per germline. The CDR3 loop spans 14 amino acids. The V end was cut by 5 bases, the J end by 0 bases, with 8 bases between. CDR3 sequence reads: CASSNRDSNQPQHF. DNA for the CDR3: TGTGCCAGCAGTAACAGGGATAGCAATCAGCCCCAGCATTTT.

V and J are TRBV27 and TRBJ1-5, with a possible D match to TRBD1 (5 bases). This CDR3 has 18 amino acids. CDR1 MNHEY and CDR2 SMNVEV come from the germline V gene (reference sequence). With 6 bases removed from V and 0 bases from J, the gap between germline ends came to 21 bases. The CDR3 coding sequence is TGTGCCAGCAGAGGGACCGGGACCTCAGCTTATAGCAATCAGCCCCAGCATTTT. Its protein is CASRGTGTSAYSNQPQHF.

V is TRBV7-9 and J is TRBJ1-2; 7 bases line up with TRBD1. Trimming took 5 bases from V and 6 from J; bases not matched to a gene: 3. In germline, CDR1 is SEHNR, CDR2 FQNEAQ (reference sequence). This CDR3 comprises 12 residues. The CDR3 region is CASSPQGNGYTF. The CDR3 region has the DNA TGTGCCAGCAGCCCACAGGGGAATGGCTACACCTTC. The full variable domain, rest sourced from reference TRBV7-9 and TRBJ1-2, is DTGVSQNPRHKITKRGQNVTFRCDPISEHNRLYWYRQTLGQGPEFLTYFQNEAQLEKSRLLSDRFSAERPKGSFSTLEIQRTEQGDSAMYLCASSPQGNGYTFGSGTRLTVV.

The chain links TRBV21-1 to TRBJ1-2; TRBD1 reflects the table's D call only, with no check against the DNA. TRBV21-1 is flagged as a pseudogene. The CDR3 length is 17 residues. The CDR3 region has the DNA TGTGCCAGCAGCACCCACGTGCGCAAGGGGGCAGACTATGGCTACACCTTC. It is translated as CASSTHVRKGADYGYTF.

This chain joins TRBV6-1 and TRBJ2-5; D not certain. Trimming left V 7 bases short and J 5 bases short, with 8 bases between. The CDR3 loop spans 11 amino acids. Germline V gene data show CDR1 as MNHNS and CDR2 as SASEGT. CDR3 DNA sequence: TGTGCCAGCATCTTGGGGGAGACCCAGTACTTC. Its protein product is CASILGETQYF.

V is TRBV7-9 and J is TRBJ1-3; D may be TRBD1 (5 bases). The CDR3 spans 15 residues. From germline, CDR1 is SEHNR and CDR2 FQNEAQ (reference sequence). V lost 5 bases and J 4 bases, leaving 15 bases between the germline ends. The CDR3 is CASSQTRDLGNTIYF. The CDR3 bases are TGTGCCAGCAGCCAAACGAGGGACCTCGGAAACACCATATATTTT.

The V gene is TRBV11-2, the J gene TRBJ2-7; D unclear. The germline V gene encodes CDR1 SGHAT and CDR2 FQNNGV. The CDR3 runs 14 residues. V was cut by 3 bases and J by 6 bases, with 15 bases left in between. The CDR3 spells CASSFQEMLGEQYF. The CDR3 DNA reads TGTGCCAGCAGCTTTCAGGAGATGCTTGGCGAGCAGTACTTC.

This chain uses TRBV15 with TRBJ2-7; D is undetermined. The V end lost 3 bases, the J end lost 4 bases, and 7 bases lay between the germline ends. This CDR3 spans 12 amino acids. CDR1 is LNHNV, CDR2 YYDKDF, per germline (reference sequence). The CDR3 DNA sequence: TGTGCCACCAGCAGGCCCGGGTACGAGCAGTACTTC. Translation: CATSRPGYEQYF.

In DNA, the CDR3 is TGTGCCAGCAGCTTCCTGGCGGGAGGTCTAGAGACCCAGTACTTC. Its translation is CASSFLAGGLETQYF. The J gene is TRBJ2-5, the V gene TRBV7-3, with 8 bases matching TRBD2. Losses at the gene ends were 3 bases for V and 4 bases for J; bases not matched to a gene: 7. This CDR3 comprises 15 residues. From germline, CDR1 is SGHTA and CDR2 FQGTGA.

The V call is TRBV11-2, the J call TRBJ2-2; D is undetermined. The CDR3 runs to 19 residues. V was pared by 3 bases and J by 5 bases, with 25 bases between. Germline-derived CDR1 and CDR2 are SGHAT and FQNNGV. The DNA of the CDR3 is TGTGCCAGCAGCTTCTTCGTGGCACCCTCCCGATTAAATACCGGGGAGCTGTTTTTT. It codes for CASSFFVAPSRLNTGELFF.

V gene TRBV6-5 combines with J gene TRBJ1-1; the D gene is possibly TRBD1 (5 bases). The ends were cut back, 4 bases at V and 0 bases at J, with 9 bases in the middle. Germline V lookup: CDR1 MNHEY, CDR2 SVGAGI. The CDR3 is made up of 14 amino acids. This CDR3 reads CASSSTAVNTEAFF. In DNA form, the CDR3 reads TGTGCCAGCAGTTCGACAGCCGTGAACACTGAAGCTTTCTTT.

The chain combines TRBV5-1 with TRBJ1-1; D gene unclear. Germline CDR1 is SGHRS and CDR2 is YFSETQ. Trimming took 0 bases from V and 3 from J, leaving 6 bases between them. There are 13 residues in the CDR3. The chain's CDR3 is CASSLDGYTEAFF. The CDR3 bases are TGCGCCAGCAGCTTGGACGGATACACTGAAGCTTTCTTT.

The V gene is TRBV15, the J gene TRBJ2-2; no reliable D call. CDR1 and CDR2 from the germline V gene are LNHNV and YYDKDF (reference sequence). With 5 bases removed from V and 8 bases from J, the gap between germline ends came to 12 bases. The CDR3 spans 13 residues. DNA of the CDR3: TGTGCCACCAGCCCCTCTGTGGCTGGGGAGCTGTTTTTT. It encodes CATSPSVAGELFF.

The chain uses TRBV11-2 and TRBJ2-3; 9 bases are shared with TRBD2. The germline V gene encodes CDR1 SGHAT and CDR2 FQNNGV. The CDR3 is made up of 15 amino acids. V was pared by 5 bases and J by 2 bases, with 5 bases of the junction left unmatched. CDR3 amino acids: CASSASGTTTDTQYF. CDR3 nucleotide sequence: TGTGCCAGCAGCGCTAGCGGGACCACCACAGATACGCAGTATTTT.

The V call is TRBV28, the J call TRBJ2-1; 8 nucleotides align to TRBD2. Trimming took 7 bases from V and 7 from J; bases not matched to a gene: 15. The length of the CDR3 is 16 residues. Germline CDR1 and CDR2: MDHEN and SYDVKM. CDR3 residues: CASNAGGGIAWNEQFF. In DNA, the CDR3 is TGTGCCAGCAATGCGGGGGGCGGGATTGCCTGGAATGAGCAGTTCTTC. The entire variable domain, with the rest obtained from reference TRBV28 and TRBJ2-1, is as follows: DVKVTQSSRYLVKRTGEKVFLECVQDMDHENMFWYRQDPGLGLRLIYFSYDVKMKEKGDIPEGYSVSREKKERFSLILESASTNQTSMYLCASNAGGGIAWNEQFFGPGTRLTVL.

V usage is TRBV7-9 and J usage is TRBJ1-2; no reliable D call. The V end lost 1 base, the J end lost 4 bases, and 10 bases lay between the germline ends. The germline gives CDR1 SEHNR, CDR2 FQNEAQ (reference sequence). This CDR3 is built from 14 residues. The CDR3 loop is CASSLEAPTYGYTF. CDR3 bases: TGTGCCAGCAGCTTAGAGGCCCCGACCTATGGCTACACCTTC.

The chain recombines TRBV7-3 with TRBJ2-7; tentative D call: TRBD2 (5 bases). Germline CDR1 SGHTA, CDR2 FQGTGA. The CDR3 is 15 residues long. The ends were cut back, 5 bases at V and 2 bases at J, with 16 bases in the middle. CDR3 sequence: CASSAYRVGAYEQYF. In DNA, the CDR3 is TGTGCCAGCAGCGCCTACCGCGTGGGAGCCTACGAGCAGTACTTC.

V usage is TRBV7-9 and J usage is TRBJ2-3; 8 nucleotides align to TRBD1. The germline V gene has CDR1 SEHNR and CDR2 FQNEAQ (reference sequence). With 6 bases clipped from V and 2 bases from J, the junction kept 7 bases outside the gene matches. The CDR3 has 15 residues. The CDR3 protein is CASSRDRPDTDTQYF. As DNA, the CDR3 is TGTGCCAGCAGTCGGGACAGGCCAGACACAGATACGCAGTATTTT.